What follows describes a single T cell receptor beta chain. The germline gives CDR1 LGHDT, CDR2 YNNKEL (reference sequence). V lost 2 bases and J lost 14; bases outside the gene matches: 17. This CDR3 comprises 18 residues. These data come from a study of blood T cell repertoires in COVID-19. Per the authors' pipeline: It was from reference gene primer amplification that nucleated cell counts were estimated. Method: immunoSEQ multiplex PCR; TCRdb's copy keeps in-frame clones and lacks some. The D gene and trimming were derived from the DNA, and the V and J assignments and clone size from that table. The sample contains about 95,000 clones, 89% of which appear only once.

Source material: peripheral blood. V and J are TRBV3-1 (or the pseudogene TRBV3-2) and TRBJ2-2; the match to TRBD2 covers 13 bases. The TCR originated in a woman aged 70-85 years with acute or convalescent COVID-19. The CDR3 reads CASSQRGGTSGTLGGLFF. CDR3 DNA sequence: TGTGCCAGCAGCCAAAGGGGAGGGACTAGCGGGACCCTGGGAGGACTGTTTTTT.